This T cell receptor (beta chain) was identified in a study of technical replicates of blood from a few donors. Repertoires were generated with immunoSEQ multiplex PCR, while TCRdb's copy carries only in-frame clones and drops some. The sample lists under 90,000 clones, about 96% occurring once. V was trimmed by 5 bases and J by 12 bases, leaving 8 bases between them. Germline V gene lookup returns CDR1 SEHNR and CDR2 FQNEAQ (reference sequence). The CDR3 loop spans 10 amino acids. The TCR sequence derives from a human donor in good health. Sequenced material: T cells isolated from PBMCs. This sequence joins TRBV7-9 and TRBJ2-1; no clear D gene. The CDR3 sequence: CASSPSWQFF. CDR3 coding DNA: TGTGCCAGCAGCCCATCATGGCAGTTCTTC.